What follows are 17 T cell receptor beta chains derived from one specimen sequenced in a study of neoadjuvant anti-PD-1 for oral cavity cancer listed by TCRdb under 2021. The library was prepared using the immunoSEQ multiplex PCR assay. TCRdb provides this immuneACCESS table in a form limited to in-frame rearrangements. Some clones are lacking; in checked studies, under half of them reflect an unresolved V gene, and why the rest are absent is not known. This sample is represented by about 14,000 clones; about 44% of them were singletons. Of the sample, less than 40% is held by the ten largest clones. The sample's time point label is to be understood as: after neoadjuvant nivolumab, at surgical resection. Source: tumor tissue, taken after nivolumab (anti-PD-1) treatment. Receptors originate from a person aged 35-80 years with oral cavity squamous cell carcinoma.

This clone occurred a few times. V is TRBV5-1 and J is TRBJ2-1, with D possibly matching TRBD2 (7 bases). This CDR3 is built from 14 residues. V was clipped by 9 bases and J by 7 bases, with 20 bases between them. Germline CDR1 reads SGHRS; CDR2 reads YFSETQ. As DNA, the CDR3 is TGCGCCACCCAGGGAGGGGGGGGTCGGAATGAGCAGTTCTTC. It codes for CATQGGGGRNEQFF.

The V gene is TRBV5-4, the J gene TRBJ2-7, with D perhaps assigned TRBD1 or TRBD2 (5 bases each). The CDR3 runs to 14 residues. V dropped 4 bases and J dropped 2 bases, with 13 bases sitting between them. Germline CDR1 is SGHNT and CDR2 is YYREEE (reference sequence). For the CDR3, the DNA is TGTGCCAGCAGCACAGGAAGAGGGCCCTACGAGCAGTACTTC. The encoded protein is CASSTGRGPYEQYF.

This clone appeared a few times. The rearrangement links TRBV2 to TRBJ1-6; unclear D gene. In germline, CDR1 is SNHLY, CDR2 FYNNEI. The V end was cut by 5 bases, the J end by 0 bases, with 11 bases between. This CDR3 contains 16 residues. This CDR3 reads CASSYPPSSYNSPLHF. The CDR3 coding sequence is TGTGCCAGCAGTTATCCCCCCAGCTCCTATAATTCACCCCTCCACTTT.

The chain combines TRBV6-5 with TRBJ1-1; D uncertain. V was cut by 6 bases and J by 3 bases, with 11 bases left in between. CDR3 length: 13 amino acids. CDR1 is MNHEY, CDR2 SVGAGI, per germline. CDR3 DNA sequence: TGTGCCAGCAGCCCCCACAAGGACACTGAAGCTTTCTTT. It specifies CASSPHKDTEAFF.

The CDR3 DNA sequence: TGTGCCAGCTCACCCCCGGGACAGGGGGTCCCTGGGGCCAACGTCCTGACTTTC. Translated, it gives CASSPPGQGVPGANVLTF. The gene calls are TRBV18 and TRBJ2-6, with TRBD1 matching over 11 bases. The CDR3 runs to 18 residues. V gave up 3 bases and J gave up 2 bases; unmatched junction bases: 6. The V gene's germline CDR1 is KGHSH and CDR2 LQKENI.

The sample holds a few counts of this clone. The chain couples TRBV28 to TRBJ2-7, with 8 bases matching TRBD2. In germline, CDR1 is MDHEN, CDR2 SYDVKM. V trimming: 5 bases; J trimming: 2 bases; junction bases outside the gene matches: 14. The CDR3 has 17 residues. The CDR3 DNA sequence: TGTGCCAGCAGTAGTGTGGGGCGGGGGGCGACGCCCTACGAGCAGTACTTC. Its protein is CASSSVGRGATPYEQYF.

V gene TRBV5-1 combines with J gene TRBJ2-7; 10 nucleotides agree with TRBD2. CDR3 length: 15 amino acids. After removal of 4 bases from V and 3 bases from J, the junction contained 7 bases not matched to a gene. Germline CDR1 and CDR2: SGHRS and YFSETQ. CDR3 coding DNA: TGCGCCAGCAGCCGGGCTAGCGGGGGAAGCTACGAGCAGTACTTC. Translating gives CASSRASGGSYEQYF.

The chain recombines TRBV27 with TRBJ1-5, with D unclear. V was cut by 8 bases and J by 1 base, with 6 bases left in between. The CDR3 is 12 residues long. Germline V CDR1 and CDR2: MNHEY, SMNVEV (reference sequence). CDR3 coding DNA: TGTGCCAGCGGACGGAGCAATCAGCCCCAGCATTTT. As protein: CASGRSNQPQHF.

The genes are TRBV5-5 and TRBJ1-5; the D is unclear. The V and J ends lost 0 bases and 3 bases respectively, with 7 bases between them. CDR1 and CDR2 from the germline V gene are SGHKS and YYEKEE (reference sequence). The CDR3 runs to 14 residues. The CDR3, as DNA: TGTGCCAGCAGCTTGGACGTAAACAATCAGCCCCAGCATTTT. Translating it yields CASSLDVNNQPQHF. The full variable domain, rest sourced from reference TRBV5-5 and TRBJ1-5, is DAGVTQSPTHLIKTRGQQVTLRCSPISGHKSVSWYQQVLGQGPQFIFQYYEKEERGRGNFPDRFSARQFPNYSSELNVNALLLGDSALYLCASSLDVNNQPQHFGDGTRLSIL.

The table lists this clone with a few counts. J is TRBJ2-6 and V is TRBV19, with a possible D match to TRBD1 (6 bases). Germline-derived CDR1 and CDR2 are LNHDA and SQIVND (reference sequence). V shed 5 bases and J shed 0 bases, with 20 bases lying between them. The CDR3 consists of 19 residues. In nucleotides, the CDR3 is TGTGCCAGTAGTGTGCAGGGGCCGACCCTACTCTCTGGGGCCAACGTCCTGACTTTC. Translation gives CASSVQGPTLLSGANVLTF.

This clone has only a few counts. The chain uses TRBV7-9 and TRBJ1-6; tentative D call: TRBD1 (5 bases). Germline lookup yields CDR1 SEHNR and CDR2 FQNEAQ (reference sequence). With 1 base removed from V and 10 bases from J, the gap between germline ends came to 14 bases. This CDR3 is built from 15 residues. CDR3 in amino acids: CASSLEVGRRSPLHF. CDR3 nucleotide sequence: TGTGCCAGCAGCTTAGAAGTGGGGCGTAGATCACCCCTCCACTTT.

The gene calls are TRBV5-1 and TRBJ1-1; D unresolved. The germline V gene encodes CDR1 SGHRS and CDR2 YFSETQ. V was clipped by 4 bases and J by 0 bases, with 13 bases between them. This CDR3 contains 15 residues. Written as DNA, the CDR3 is TGCGCCAGCAGCAAAAAGGGAGATTTGAACACTGAAGCTTTCTTT. Translated: CASSKKGDLNTEAFF. Using reference TRBV5-1 and TRBJ1-1 for the parts outside the CDR3, the full variable domain is KAGVTQTPRYLIKTRGQQVTLSCSPISGHRSVSWYQQTPGQGLQFLFEYFSETQRNKGNFPGRFSGRQFSNSRSEMNVSTLELGDSALYLCASSKKGDLNTEAFFGQGTRLTVV.

The chain combines TRBV21-1 with TRBJ2-4; TRBD2 reflects the table's D call only, with no check against the DNA. TRBV21-1 is described as a pseudogene. The CDR3 consists of 16 residues. This CDR3 reads CASSGSGVLAKNIQYF. In nucleotides, the CDR3 is TGTGCCAGCAGCGGAAGCGGGGTACTAGCCAAAAACATTCAGTACTTC.

This clone was observed a few times. This chain links TRBV7-6 with TRBJ2-2; no clear D gene. Germline CDR1 is SGHVS and CDR2 is FNYEAQ. The CDR3 covers 13 residues. V lost 0 bases, J lost 4 bases, and 3 bases lay in between. The DNA for the CDR3 is TGTGCCAGCAGCTTAGCGGTCACCGGGGAGCTGTTTTTT. Translated, it gives CASSLAVTGELFF.

The chain is built from TRBV10-1 and TRBJ2-3; no reliable D call. V dropped 3 bases and J dropped 0 bases, with 1 base sitting between them. The CDR3 runs 12 residues. CDR1 is WNHNN and CDR2 is SYGVQD in the germline V gene (reference sequence). As DNA, the CDR3 is TGCGCCAGCAGTGACAGCACAGATACGCAGTATTTT. It yields the protein CASSDSTDTQYF.

This clone has more than one count but fewer than ten. J is TRBJ1-6 and V is TRBV6-5, with D perhaps TRBD1 (6 bases). The length of the CDR3 is 15 residues. CDR1 is MNHEY, CDR2 SVGAGI, per germline. V lost 6 bases and J 0 bases, leaving 9 bases between the germline ends. The CDR3 DNA reads as TGTGCCAGCAGGCTGACAGGCTCCTATAATTCACCCCTCCACTTT. Protein sequence: CASRLTGSYNSPLHF.

The V call is TRBV6-1, the J call TRBJ1-2; 9 nucleotides match TRBD1. With 3 bases clipped from V and 4 bases from J, the junction kept 6 bases outside the gene matches. The V gene's germline CDR1 is MNHNS and CDR2 SASEGT. The CDR3 covers 15 residues. This CDR3 reads CASSEWDRDAYGYTF. The CDR3 nucleotides are TGTGCCAGCAGTGAGTGGGACAGGGATGCCTATGGCTACACCTTC.